This TCR beta chain was retrieved from a study of T cell changes during pregnancy in multiple sclerosis. Sequencing was performed with immunoSEQ multiplex PCR; in TCRdb, only in-frame clones are kept and a portion is missing. The sample includes 65,000 to 85,000 clones, approximately 93% of them seen just once. The germline V gene encodes CDR1 MNHEY and CDR2 SVGAGI. Trimming removed 7 bases from V and 9 bases from J; junction bases left unmatched: 9. The CDR3 length is 13 residues. The sample here was peripheral blood, taken in the second trimester of pregnancy. The V call is TRBV6-5, the J call TRBJ2-1, with 7 bases aligning to TRBD2. The sequence was collected from a female donor in good health, enrolled as a control in a pregnancy study. CDR3 nucleotide sequence: TGTGCCAGCACCCTGACTAGCACCGCTGAGCAGTTCTTC. Translating gives CASTLTSTAEQFF.